This section outlines one T cell receptor (beta chain) sequence together with its context. Its antigen remains unknown. Assay: immunoSEQ multiplex PCR; the TCRdb copy retains only in-frame clones and omits some. Here the sample spans millions of clones, about 94% being singletons. Naive CD8 populations comprised CD45RO-negative cells positively selected for CCR7, excluding terminally differentiated effector memory CD45RA+ cells. This sample is drawn from a study of shared clonotypes between healthy human individuals. The study, taken as a whole, reports: The naive CD4 repertoires of several donors were compared, and approximately 4.7% of clonotypes were shared. Larger estimated richness was generally seen in naive subsets than in memory subsets.

The V gene's germline CDR1 is LNHDA and CDR2 SQIVND (reference sequence). This CDR3 has 14 residues. The V gene end was trimmed by 6 bases and the J gene end by 10 bases; junction bases not matched to a gene: 7. Specimen: naive CD8+ T cells sorted from blood. V usage is TRBV19 and J usage is TRBJ1-6, with 9 bases that match TRBD1. This TCR was sampled from a man aged 18-30 years in good health. DNA of the CDR3: TGTGCCAGTAGGCCGGGACAGGGATACTCACCCCTCCACTTT. This codes for CASRPGQGYSPLHF.